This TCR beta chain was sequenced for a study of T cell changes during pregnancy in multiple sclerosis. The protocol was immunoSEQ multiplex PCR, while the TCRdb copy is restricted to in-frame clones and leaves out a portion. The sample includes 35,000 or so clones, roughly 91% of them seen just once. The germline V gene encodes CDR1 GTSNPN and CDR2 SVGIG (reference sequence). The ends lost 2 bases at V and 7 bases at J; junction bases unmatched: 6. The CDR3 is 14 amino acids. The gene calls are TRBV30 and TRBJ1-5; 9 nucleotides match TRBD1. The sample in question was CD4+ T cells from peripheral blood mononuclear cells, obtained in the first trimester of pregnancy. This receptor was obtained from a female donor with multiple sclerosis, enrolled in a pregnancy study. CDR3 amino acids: CAWSTDRGGQPQHF. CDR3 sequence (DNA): TGTGCCTGGAGTACCGACAGGGGGGGACAGCCCCAGCATTTT.